Sequencing of this T cell receptor beta chain was carried out in a study of cytomegalovirus exposure and HLA in healthy donors. Study-level points and caveats: Many donors carried some public TCRs, although rarity characterized most TCR sequences. Among the most significant clusters, several appeared linked to common viral pathogens in a later analysis. Cytomegalovirus-associated TCR beta chains were listed, numbering 150 to 200.

This clone was seen a single time. Its antigen is currently unknown. The PCR contained 60 Vbeta and 13 Jbeta primers. Clones were sequenced by immunoSEQ multiplex PCR, and TCRdb holds only the in-frame ones, with some missing. Among 95,000 to 150,000 clones, over 70% were seen once, and the ten largest hold over 2.5%. V lost 9 bases to trimming and J lost 6 bases, with 10 bases between them. The germline gives CDR1 MNHEY, CDR2 SVGAGI. The length of the CDR3 is 11 residues. Sequencing was carried out using PBMCs. This sequence joins TRBV6-5 and TRBJ2-3; D gene ambiguous. This TCR was recovered from a woman aged 45-59 years in good health and CMV-seronegative. CDR3 protein: CASGRLDTQYF. For the CDR3, the DNA is TGTGCCAGTGGGCGTTTGGATACGCAGTATTTT.